Listed below are T cell receptor beta chains from one sample, sequenced in a study of shared clonotypes between healthy human individuals. Sequencing was performed with immunoSEQ multiplex PCR; in TCRdb, only in-frame clones are kept and a portion is missing. The sample shows over a million clones, roughly 96% of them seen only once. The specimen was naive CD4+ T cells sorted from blood. The source is a man in his thirties or forties in good health. Each CDR3 is given with its conserved first and last residue. D genes are given only for firm matches. Clone size is shown for a subset of rows, as once, few, many or a class of expanded clone.

NA	NA	TRBV5-8	TRBJ2-7	CASSLVNEQYF	TGTGCCAGCAGCCTAGTTAACGAGCAGTACTTC
NA	NA	TRBV7-9	TRBJ1-5	CASSSAGIAQPQHF	TGTGCCAGCAGCTCGGCAGGGATAGCTCAGCCCCAGCATTTT
TRBD1	NA	TRBV6-6	TRBJ2-7	CASSYSRDRDEQYF	TGTGCCAGCAGTTACTCCCGAGACAGGGACGAGCAGTACTTC
TRBD2	NA	TRBV5-1	TRBJ2-3	CASSSWREPPDTQYF	TGCGCCAGCAGCTCATGGCGGGAGCCCCCAGATACGCAGTATTTT
TRBD2	NA	TRBV11-2	TRBJ2-3	CASSLPIAGGLDTQYF	TGTGCCAGCAGCTTACCTATAGCGGGAGGGTTGGATACGCAGTATTTT
NA	NA	TRBV15	TRBJ2-6	CATSRGTIGANVLTF	TGTGCCACCAGCAGAGGCACGATTGGGGCCAACGTCCTGACTTTC
NA	once	TRBV28	TRBJ1-3	CASSTWGNGNTIYF	TGTGCCAGCAGCACTTGGGGTAATGGGAACACCATATATTTT
NA	NA	TRBV2	TRBJ2-3	CASTGLALGVSTDTQYF	TGTGCCAGCACTGGGCTAGCTCTAGGAGTTAGCACAGATACGCAGTATTTT
TRBD2	once	TRBV10-3	TRBJ2-1	CAISEQASPGGEQFF	TGTGCCATCAGTGAACAGGCATCCCCGGGGGGGGAGCAGTTCTTC
NA	NA	TRBV4-3	TRBJ2-5	CASSRGPGETQYF	TGCGCCAGCAGCCGGGGACCGGGAGAGACCCAGTACTTC
NA	NA	TRBV28	TRBJ1-1	CASSFLGVDTEAFF	TGTGCCAGCAGTTTTCTAGGCGTGGACACTGAAGCTTTCTTT
TRBD1	NA	TRBV5-6	TRBJ2-5	CASTPLKGAVEETQYF	TGTGCCAGCACCCCACTTAAGGGGGCCGTAGAGGAGACCCAGTACTTC
NA	NA	TRBV2	TRBJ2-2	CASSVIRLQGVAGELFF	TGTGCCAGCAGTGTCATCCGACTACAAGGAGTAGCGGGGGAGCTGTTTTTT